This TCR beta chain came from a study of regulatory T cells in long-lasting Graves disease. Relying on iRepertoire HTBI primers and Arm-PCR of CDR3 regions, the team built TCR beta libraries. TCRdb ran MiXCR on the multiplex PCR reads and lists one entry per CDR3 protein. The data show roughly 350,000 distinct CDR3 sequences, approximately 15% seen once. This clonotype has a single count. Its target is unknown. Time point here: newly diagnosed GD, antithyroid drugs for less than 3 months. From PBMCs, RNA was extracted and then used to make the TCR library. Regarding the study as a whole: Patients with persistent disease shared fewer than 3,500 public clonotypes, outpacing the 966 shared by new patients.

The CDR3 runs 12 residues. CDR1 is SGHDN, CDR2 FVKESK, per germline. V lost 5 bases and J lost 11, with 14 bases in between. These data were likewise used in another study, on T cells in Graves' hyperthyroidism and ophthalmopathy. According to that study: The TCR CDR3 first-round RT-PCR relied on the HTBI primer set. A model using 13 V-J features told ophthalmopathy apart from stable hyperthyroidism.

This receptor was obtained from a man aged 35 to 55 with Graves disease. This specimen was peripheral blood mononuclear cells (PBMCs), taken at new diagnosis, from a patient treated with antithyroid drugs. V gene TRBV14 combines with J gene TRBJ2-3; TRBD2 is a possible D gene (5 bases). In DNA form, the CDR3 reads TGTGCCAGCAGCAGCGCGGGCGGATGGCAGTATTTT. This codes for CASSSAGGWQYF.